These 9 T cell receptor beta chains share one sample of origin, sequenced in a study of regulatory T cells in long-lasting Graves disease. Sequencing libraries for TCR beta were prepared with iRepertoire HTBI primers and Arm-PCR of CDR3 regions. A single record per CDR3 protein comes from TCRdb applying MiXCR to the multiplex PCR reads. The table has a few hundred thousand distinct CDR3 sequences, around 20% seen once; the top ten hold over 20%. Time point reported: newly diagnosed GD, antithyroid drugs for less than 3 months. The TCR library used RNA extracted from PBMCs. This material consisted of peripheral blood mononuclear cells (PBMCs), taken at new diagnosis, from a patient treated with antithyroid drugs. These receptors were collected from a female donor with Graves disease.

This clonotype has ten or more counts. J is TRBJ2-7 and V is TRBV7-3; D may match TRBD1 or TRBD2 (5 bases each). Germline assignment: CDR1 SGHTA and CDR2 FQGTGA. This CDR3 is 13 amino acids long. V dropped 3 bases and J dropped 2 bases, with 8 bases sitting between them. CDR3 loop: CASSLGRAYEQYF. CDR3 DNA: TGTGCCAGCAGCTTGGGACGGGCCTACGAGCAGTACTTC.

This clonotype was observed at least ten times. The chain joins TRBV9 to TRBJ2-2; D is possibly TRBD1 (6 bases). Germline values: CDR1 SGDLS, CDR2 YYNGEE. There are 14 residues in the CDR3. V was shortened by 4 bases and J by 3 bases, with 10 bases between the two germline ends. CDR3 residues: CASSKQGDTGELFF. The DNA for the CDR3 is TGTGCCAGCAGCAAACAGGGTGACACCGGGGAGCTGTTTTTT.

This clonotype was seen at least ten times. The chain couples TRBV7-9 to TRBJ1-1; D not certain. Trimming removed 1 base at V and 9 bases at J, with 15 bases between. The CDR3 sequence is 14 residues long. Germline assignment: CDR1 SEHNR and CDR2 FQNEAQ (reference sequence). The CDR3, as DNA: TGTGCCAGCAGCTTAGAACGGGTACTCTCTAAAGCTTTCTTT. Its translation is CASSLERVLSKAFF.

This clonotype was observed once. The chain combines TRBV18 with TRBJ1-4; a possible D gene is TRBD1 (5 bases). CDR3 length: 16 amino acids. The germline gives CDR1 KGHSH, CDR2 LQKENI. Trimming removed 4 bases from V and 0 bases from J, with 12 bases in between. The CDR3, as DNA: TGTGCCAGCTCACTCCAGACAGTTGCAACTAATGAAAAACTGTTTTTT. Translation: CASSLQTVATNEKLFF.

This clonotype was observed at least ten times. The chain carries TRBV6-5 and TRBJ2-5; D gene ambiguous. V was trimmed by 3 bases and J by 2 bases, leaving 13 bases between them. CDR1 and CDR2 (germline): MNHEY, SVGAGI. The CDR3 has 15 residues. CDR3 bases: TGTGCCAGCAGTTATCGGTCCACCGGGCAAGAGACCCAGTACTTC. Protein sequence: CASSYRSTGQETQYF.

The sample holds many counts of this clonotype. This chain uses TRBV19 with TRBJ1-2; D not certain. The germline gives CDR1 LNHDA, CDR2 SQIVND (reference sequence). The CDR3 has 13 amino acids. Trimming removed 3 bases from V and 2 bases from J, with 7 bases in between. The CDR3 region is CASSMRRNYGYTF. Written as DNA, the CDR3 is TGTGCCAGTAGTATGCGTCGAAACTATGGCTACACCTTC.

This clonotype was seen at least ten times. V usage is TRBV27 and J usage is TRBJ2-7; TRBD1 matches 7 bases. This CDR3 is 16 amino acids long. With 5 bases clipped from V and 5 bases from J, the junction kept 15 bases outside the gene matches. The V gene's germline CDR1 is MNHEY and CDR2 SMNVEV (reference sequence). The DNA of the CDR3 is TGTGCCAGCAGTAGGACTGAATCAACAAGGGGGCACGAGCAGTACTTC. It is translated as CASSRTESTRGHEQYF.

This clonotype was counted at least ten times. This chain joins TRBV7-9 and TRBJ2-5; 7 bases are shared with TRBD1. V dropped 2 bases and J dropped 5; count of bases not matched to a gene: 2. There are 13 residues in the CDR3. Germline V lookup: CDR1 SEHNR, CDR2 FQNEAQ (reference sequence). CDR3 loop: CASSLFRGETQYF. DNA of the CDR3: TGTGCCAGCAGCTTATTCAGGGGGGAGACCCAGTACTTC.

This clonotype has a count of ten or more. This rearrangement joins TRBV6-1 to TRBJ1-2, with D tentatively TRBD1 (6 bases). Trimming pared 6 bases from V and 8 bases from J, leaving 10 bases between. The CDR3 contains 11 residues. Germline CDR1 MNHNS, CDR2 SASEGT. The CDR3 nucleotides are TGTGCCAGCAGAGAACAGGGCGGCTACACCTTC. It is translated as CASREQGGYTF.